Below are 10 T cell receptor beta chains sequenced from a single sample in a study of cytomegalovirus exposure and HLA in healthy donors. Use of 60 Vbeta and 13 Jbeta primers characterized the PCR. Only in-frame clones appear in the TCRdb table, and some are missing; sequencing was by immunoSEQ multiplex PCR. The table shows around 140,000 clones, with approximately 80% occurring only once. The sequencing sample was made of PBMCs. The receptor source for this set is a male donor in good health and CMV-seronegative.

This sequence joins TRBV4-3 and TRBJ2-3, with D maybe TRBD2 (6 bases). CDR1 and CDR2 from the germline V gene are LGHNA and YSLEER. V was clipped by 3 bases and J by 5 bases, with 12 bases between them. The CDR3 length is 14 residues. In DNA, the CDR3 is TGCGCCAGCAGCCAGGGACTGCCTTTAGATACGCAGTATTTT. This translates into CASSQGLPLDTQYF.

The gene calls are TRBV27 and TRBJ2-7; a weak D match, TRBD2 (7 bases). CDR1 MNHEY and CDR2 SMNVEV come from the germline V gene (reference sequence). Between the trimmed V and J ends, which lost 5 bases and 2 bases, there was a span of 13 bases. CDR3 length: 14 amino acids. In DNA form, the CDR3 reads TGTGCCAGCAGTCCAAAAGGGGGGGCCTACGAGCAGTACTTC. This codes for CASSPKGGAYEQYF.

This chain links TRBV19 with TRBJ1-5; perhaps TRBD1 as D (5 bases). The V end was cut by 10 bases, the J end by 8 bases, with 18 bases between. Germline V gene lookup returns CDR1 LNHDA and CDR2 SQIVND (reference sequence). The CDR3 length is 13 residues. The CDR3 bases are TGTGCCATTACGGGCGGGACCGGTAAGCCCCAGCATTTT. As protein: CAITGGTGKPQHF.

This chain joins TRBV7-6 and TRBJ1-5; 7 bases agree with TRBD1. The junction had 8 bases not matched to a gene; V was cut back by 5 bases and J by 4 bases. The germline gives CDR1 SGHVS, CDR2 FNYEAQ. This CDR3 has 15 residues. The CDR3 is CASSPDRAANQPQHF. The CDR3 nucleotides read TGTGCCAGCAGCCCTGACAGGGCTGCGAATCAGCCCCAGCATTTT.

The chain links TRBV5-1 to TRBJ2-2; 7 nucleotides align to TRBD2. The CDR3 has 14 residues. Germline V lookup: CDR1 SGHRS, CDR2 YFSETQ. V shed 4 bases and J 6 bases; nucleotides not matched to a gene: 6. The CDR3 nucleotides read TGCGCCAGCAGCGCACCGGGGGGATCCGGGGAGCTGTTTTTT. This translates into CASSAPGGSGELFF.

V is TRBV5-6 and J is TRBJ1-1; D remains ambiguous. The germline gives CDR1 SGHDT, CDR2 YYEEEE. The CDR3 contains 12 residues. The V and J ends lost 4 bases and 1 base respectively, with 5 bases between them. The CDR3 protein is CASSKPNTEAFF. CDR3 DNA: TGTGCCAGCAGCAAGCCGAACACTGAAGCTTTCTTT. The full variable domain, completed using reference TRBV5-6 and TRBJ1-1, is DAGVTQSPTHLIKTRGQQVTLRCSPKSGHDTVSWYQQALGQGPQFIFQYYEEEERQRGNFPDRFSGHQFPNYSSELNVNALLLGDSALYLCASSKPNTEAFFGQGTRLTVV.

The J gene is TRBJ2-3, the V gene TRBV5-8; TRBD1 is a possible D gene (5 bases). This CDR3 comprises 14 residues. Germline V gene data show CDR1 as SGHTS and CDR2 as YDEGEE. V was trimmed by 4 bases and J by 0 bases, leaving 9 bases between them. The CDR3 spells CASSQDRSTDTQYF. CDR3 DNA sequence: TGTGCCAGCAGCCAAGACAGAAGCACAGATACGCAGTATTTT.

This sequence joins TRBV28 and TRBJ2-4; a weak D match, TRBD2 (6 bases). The V end lost 5 bases, the J end lost 0 bases, and 11 bases lay between the germline ends. CDR1 MDHEN and CDR2 SYDVKM come from the germline V gene. The CDR3 sequence is 15 residues long. The CDR3 reads CASSPGLLAKNIQYF. DNA for the CDR3: TGTGCCAGCAGTCCGGGACTCTTAGCCAAAAACATTCAGTACTTC.

The gene calls are TRBV27 and TRBJ2-1; TRBD1 aligns across 7 bases. The CDR3 length is 15 residues. Trimming cost V 3 bases and J 3 bases; bases outside gene matches: 5. Germline CDR1 reads MNHEY; CDR2 reads SMNVEV (reference sequence). CDR3 bases: TGTGCCAGCAGTTTTATCCGGGACAGCTACAATGAGCAGTTCTTC. This sequence encodes CASSFIRDSYNEQFF.

The chain joins TRBV7-3 to TRBJ2-6; D may be TRBD1 (5 bases). The CDR3 contains 17 residues. V lost 3 bases and J 0 bases, leaving 12 bases between the germline ends. CDR1 and CDR2 from the germline V gene are SGHTA and FQGTGA. The CDR3 sequence is CASSLAGSSSGANVLTF. The DNA for the CDR3 is TGTGCCAGCAGCTTGGCAGGGTCGAGCTCTGGGGCCAACGTCCTGACTTTC.